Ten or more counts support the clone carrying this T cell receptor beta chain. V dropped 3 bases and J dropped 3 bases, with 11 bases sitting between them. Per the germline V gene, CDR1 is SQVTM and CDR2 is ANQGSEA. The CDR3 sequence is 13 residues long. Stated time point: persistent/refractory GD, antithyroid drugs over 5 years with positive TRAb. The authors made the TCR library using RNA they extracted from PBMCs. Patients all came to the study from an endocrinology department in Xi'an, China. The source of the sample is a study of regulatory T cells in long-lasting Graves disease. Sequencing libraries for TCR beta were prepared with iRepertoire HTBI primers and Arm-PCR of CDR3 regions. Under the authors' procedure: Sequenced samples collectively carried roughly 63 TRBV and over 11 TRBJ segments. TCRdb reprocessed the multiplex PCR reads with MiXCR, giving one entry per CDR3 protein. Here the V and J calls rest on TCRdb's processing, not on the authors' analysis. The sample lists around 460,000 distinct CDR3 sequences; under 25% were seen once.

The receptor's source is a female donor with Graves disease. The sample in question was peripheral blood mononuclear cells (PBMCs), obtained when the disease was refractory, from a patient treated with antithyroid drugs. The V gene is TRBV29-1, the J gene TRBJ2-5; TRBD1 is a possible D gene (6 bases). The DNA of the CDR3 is TGCAGCGTTGAGACCCAGGGGAAAGAGACCCAGTACTTC. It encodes CSVETQGKETQYF.